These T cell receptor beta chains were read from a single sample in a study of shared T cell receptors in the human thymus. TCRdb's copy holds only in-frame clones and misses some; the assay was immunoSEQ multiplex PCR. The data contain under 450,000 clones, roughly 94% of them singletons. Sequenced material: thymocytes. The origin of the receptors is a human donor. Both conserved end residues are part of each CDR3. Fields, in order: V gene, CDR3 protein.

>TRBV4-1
CASSRTDRGGNTEAFF
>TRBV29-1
CSVEGTGVNEQFF
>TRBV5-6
CASSLAVSGRYEQFF
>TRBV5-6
CASTFGGRGCYGYTF
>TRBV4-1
CASSQLYGGQRTYEQYF
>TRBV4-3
CASSRRQGGTGELFF
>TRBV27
CASSLGGGENTEAFF
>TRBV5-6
CASSLGRLAGINNEQFF
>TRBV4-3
CASSQDPGLAANQETQYF
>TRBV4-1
CASSQRQGPTYEQYF
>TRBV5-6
CASSFYRAGYTF